This T cell receptor beta chain was found in a study of shared clonotypes between healthy human individuals. Study-wide context: Three plates each covered CD4 naive and memory; CD8 naive two, CD8 memory one. General observations from the study: Donor clonotype sharing was expected to depend on sequencing depth.

Points on this clone: Its target is not known.

Naive CD8 cells comprised CD45RO-negative, CCR7-positively selected cells, excluding terminally differentiated effector memory CD45RA+ cells. V dropped 4 bases and J dropped 2 bases, with 9 bases sitting between them. Per germline, CDR1 MNHNS and CDR2 SASEGT. This CDR3 comprises 14 residues. Here immunoSEQ multiplex PCR was the method, and the copy in TCRdb shows in-frame clones only, minus some. The table shows 800,000 or so clones, with around 96% occurring only once. The material sequenced was naive CD8+ T cells sorted from blood. The chain recombines TRBV6-1 with TRBJ1-5; D call uncertain. The TCR was taken from a young man in good health. CDR3 sequence reads: CASSGIVGNQPQHF. As DNA, the CDR3 is TGTGCCAGCAGTGGAATAGTTGGCAATCAGCCCCAGCATTTT.